The TCR beta chain under discussion was sequenced for a study of blood T cell repertoires in COVID-19. Looking at the study overall: From T cells, B-cell-depleted T cells, or PBMCs came the material, which was cDNA or gDNA.

The repertoire was sequenced with immunoSEQ multiplex PCR; TCRdb's copy has only in-frame clones and lacks some. The sample comprises 150,000 to 200,000 clones, approximately 90% of which are singletons, and approximately 0.5% rests with the top ten. Per germline, CDR1 MDHEN and CDR2 SYDVKM. V dropped 1 base and J dropped 6 bases, with 16 bases sitting between them. This CDR3 has 16 amino acids. The source material was peripheral blood. The origin of this receptor is a man in his fifties or sixties with acute or convalescent COVID-19. The chain is built from TRBV28 and TRBJ1-5, with D possibly TRBD1 on 6 matching bases. The DNA for the CDR3 is TGTGCCAGCAGTTTATTGTACAGGGCGGCCGGTCAGCCCCAGCATTTT. This translates into CASSLLYRAAGQPQHF.